Below are 17 T cell receptor beta chains sequenced from a single sample in a study of blood T cells in healthy people across ages (dated by TCRdb to about 2015). To prepare the library, 5' RACE was applied. Instrument used: Illumina HiSeq 2500. A second roughly 6 to 12 cycle PCR used a sample-barcoded 5' primer and a J-beta primer mix. TCRdb itself trimmed the public reads at Q25 with fastp, ran MiXCR and retained productive beta chains. Entries that share a CDR3 protein sequence are merged under the most common genes and DNA. This sample comprises approximately 800,000 distinct CDR3 sequences, roughly 50% of them detected only once. The ten largest clonotypes hold about 20% of the sample. Sequencing used blood. Receptors originate from a man aged 25 to 40 in good health.

The chain uses TRBV5-1 and TRBJ2-5; 8 positions match TRBD2. CDR1 and CDR2 (germline): SGHRS, YFSETQ. Trimming removed 1 base from V and 3 bases from J; junction bases left unmatched: 8. The length of the CDR3 is 16 residues. The CDR3 loop reads CASSLLPGLGEETQYF. The CDR3, as DNA: TGCGCCAGCAGCTTGTTACCGGGACTAGGTGAAGAGACCCAGTACTTC.

This clonotype was found a few times. This chain joins TRBV5-4 and TRBJ1-6; 9 bases align to TRBD1. There are 12 residues in the CDR3. The V segment lost 4 bases and the J segment 14 bases; nucleotides outside the gene matches: 4. In germline, CDR1 is SGHNT, CDR2 YYREEE (reference sequence). In nucleotides, the CDR3 is TGTGCCAGCAGCGGGACAGGGATAACCCTCCACTTT. Translated: CASSGTGITLHF.

On this clonotype: The junction departs from the called germline gene at one end, perhaps through a read error. The chain recombines TRBV14 with TRBJ1-2; D is unclear. This CDR3 spans 15 amino acids. Germline CDR1 SGHDN, CDR2 FVKESK. The CDR3 spells CASSQENSGWYGYTF. CDR3 bases: TGCGCCAGCAGCCAAGAGAACAGCGGTTGGTATGGCTACACCTTC.

In its sample, this clonotype was seen a few times. The rearrangement uses TRBV20-1 and TRBJ2-5, with D perhaps matching TRBD2 (6 bases). Germline V gives CDR1 DFQATT, CDR2 SNEGSKA (reference sequence). The V end was cut by 3 bases, the J end by 11 bases, with 16 bases between. This CDR3 has 12 residues. The CDR3 DNA reads TGCAGTGCTAGCGGGGGTGATTTTGGGCAGTACTTC. Amino acid sequence: CSASGGDFGQYF.

The chain uses TRBV4-3 and TRBJ2-7; D gene unclear. Germline CDR1 LGHNA, CDR2 YSLEER. V was pared by 4 bases and J by 3 bases, with 16 bases between. The CDR3 has 15 residues. Here the CDR3 reads CASSPTMISRYEQYF. The DNA of the CDR3 is TGCGCCAGCAGCCCCACCATGATCTCGCGCTACGAGCAGTACTTC.

This CDR3 reads CASSPRDSGTYEQYF. The CDR3 DNA follows: TGTGCCAGCAGTCCCCGGGACAGCGGGACCTACGAGCAGTACTTC. The V and J genes are TRBV27 and TRBJ2-7; D may correspond to TRBD1 or TRBD2 (7 bases each). The CDR3 runs to 15 residues. The germline V gene encodes CDR1 MNHEY and CDR2 SMNVEV (reference sequence). V gave up 5 bases and J gave up 2 bases, with 16 bases separating them.

This clonotype was recorded a few times. The chain joins TRBV7-6 to TRBJ2-2, with D possibly being TRBD1 (5 bases). Deletions cut 6 bases from V and 1 base from J, with 9 bases between. The CDR3 is made up of 14 amino acids. Germline values: CDR1 SGHVS, CDR2 FNYEAQ. Here the CDR3 DNA reads TGTGCCAGCAGAAGACAGATGAACACCGGGGAGCTGTTTTTT. This codes for CASRRQMNTGELFF.

This chain connects TRBV7-9 to TRBJ2-7; 7 nucleotides line up with TRBD1. From germline, CDR1 is SEHNR and CDR2 FQNEAQ (reference sequence). CDR3 length: 11 amino acids. The CDR3 DNA reads as TGTGCAGGACTCGCAGGGGGCGAGCAGTACTTC. It yields the protein CAGLAGGEQYF.

This clonotype was observed a handful of times. The CDR3 DNA sequence: TGCAGTGCCCAGGACTTGAGCTCCTACAATGAGCAGTTCTTC. Translation gives CSAQDLSSYNEQFF. V usage is TRBV20-1 and J usage is TRBJ2-1; D is possibly TRBD2 (5 bases). This CDR3 comprises 14 residues. The germline CDR1 and CDR2 sequences are DFQATT and SNEGSKA (reference sequence). V was trimmed by 6 bases and J by 0 bases, leaving 12 bases between them.

This chain joins TRBV5-6 and TRBJ2-1; D not resolved. Germline lookup yields CDR1 SGHDT and CDR2 YYEEEE. V lost 6 bases to trimming and J lost 0 bases, with 7 bases between them. This CDR3 is 13 amino acids long. The DNA for the CDR3 is TGTGCCAGCACGAGACGCTCCTACAATGAGCAGTTCTTC. This encodes CASTRRSYNEQFF.

The J gene is TRBJ2-7, the V gene TRBV7-9; the D call may be TRBD1 or TRBD2 (6 bases each). V lost 6 bases and J lost 0, with 12 bases in between. The CDR3 consists of 14 residues. Looked up from germline, CDR1 is SEHNR and CDR2 is FQNEAQ (reference sequence). The CDR3 loop reads CASSGGLSSYEQYF. CDR3 sequence (DNA): TGTGCCAGCAGTGGGGGGCTTAGCTCCTACGAGCAGTACTTC.

V and J are TRBV5-6 and TRBJ1-1; D unclear. Germline CDR1 SGHDT, CDR2 YYEEEE. The CDR3 is made up of 15 amino acids. Trimming removed 6 bases from V and 0 bases from J, with 15 bases in between. The CDR3 coding sequence is TGTGCCAGCAATAGAGGGCGGACCATGAACACTGAAGCTTTCTTT. Its protein product is CASNRGRTMNTEAFF.

This clonotype was observed a handful of times. The chain uses TRBV29-1 and TRBJ2-7, with 9 nucleotides matching TRBD1. Germline values: CDR1 SQVTM, CDR2 ANQGSEA. The CDR3 sequence is 13 residues long. V shed 4 bases and J 6 bases; nucleotides not matched to a gene: 7. The DNA for the CDR3 is TGCAGCGTTGCGGAACGGGGACAGGGCGAGCAGTACTTC. Translating it yields CSVAERGQGEQYF.

The chain has TRBV29-1 and TRBJ1-3; D is uncertain. CDR1 is SQVTM, CDR2 ANQGSEA, per germline. The CDR3 has 16 amino acids. Trimming removed 4 bases from V and 2 bases from J, with 18 bases in between. The CDR3 bases are TGCAGCGTTGGCGGGTCGGGTCCCGGCACTGGAAACACCATATATTTT. As protein: CSVGGSGPGTGNTIYF.

V is TRBV20-1 and J is TRBJ1-2; possible D gene TRBD1, 5 bases. Germline V gene sequence: CDR1 DFQATT, CDR2 SNEGSKA (reference sequence). The V end lost 3 bases, the J end lost 0 bases, and 11 bases lay between the germline ends. CDR3 length equals 14 residues. Here the CDR3 reads CSAREAGTNYGYTF. In DNA, the CDR3 is TGCAGTGCTAGGGAAGCAGGGACTAACTATGGCTACACCTTC.

J is TRBJ2-4 and V is TRBV11-3; no reliable D call. The closer fit of TRBJ2-7 to the DNA end suggests the J call may be wrong. The CDR3 runs 16 residues. Germline V gene lookup returns CDR1 SGHNT and CDR2 YENEEA. The CDR3 nucleotides read TGTGCCAGCAGCTCCCCTATAGCAAGGAGACGGTACGAGCAGTACTTC. Its translation is CASSSPIARRRYEQYF.

The chain employs TRBV12-3 or TRBV12-4 and TRBJ2-1; TRBD1 is a possible D gene (8 bases). Deletions cut 7 bases from V and 8 bases from J, with 18 bases between. The CDR3 contains 14 residues. The CDR3 DNA reads as TGTGCCAGCAAGGACAGGGAGGGAGGGGATGAGCAGTTCTTC. This gives the protein CASKDREGGDEQFF.